Below, 21 T cell receptor beta chains from the same sample are listed, as sequenced in a study of Ad26.COV2.S vaccination and SARS-CoV-2 variants. Treatment defined: roughly 20 received Ad26.COV2.S at low or high dose, single or two shots; 5 received placebo; per-sample allocation not given. All samples were drawn on day 63, counting from the first vaccine or placebo injection. Only in-frame clones appear in the TCRdb table, and some are missing; sequencing was by immunoSEQ multiplex PCR. This repertoire shows hundreds of thousands of clones, approximately 88% found once; its top ten account for about 1.5%. The sample in question was peripheral blood, obtained in a trial of Ad26.COV2.S vaccine versus placebo. These receptors originate from a person between 18 and 65 years old who received the Ad26.COV2.S COVID-19 vaccine or a placebo.

This chain links TRBV19 with TRBJ1-4; D is perhaps TRBD1 (6 bases). The V gene's germline CDR1 is LNHDA and CDR2 SQIVND (reference sequence). V shed 7 bases and J shed 8 bases, with 20 bases lying between them. CDR3 length: 15 residues. The DNA of the CDR3 is TGTGCCAGTACCCCTACCTACAGGGCCTACGAAAAACTGTTTTTT. The encoded protein is CASTPTYRAYEKLFF. Filled out from reference TRBV19 and TRBJ1-4, the complete variable domain reads DGGITQSPKYLFRKEGQNVTLSCEQNLNHDAMYWYRQDPGQGLRLIYYSQIVNDFQKGDIAEGYSVSREKKESFPLTVTSAQKNPTAFYLCASTPTYRAYEKLFFGSGTQLSVL.

This chain uses TRBV10-3 with TRBJ2-1, with 7 bases matching TRBD1. The length of the CDR3 is 16 residues. In germline, CDR1 is ENHRY, CDR2 SYGVKD. Trimming removed 5 bases from V and 4 bases from J; junction bases left unmatched: 11. The CDR3 loop is CAISPLTGPRYNEQFF. In nucleotides, the CDR3 is TGTGCCATCAGTCCCCTGACAGGGCCACGGTACAATGAGCAGTTCTTC.

This chain joins TRBV25-1 and TRBJ2-7, with 9 bases that match TRBD1. Germline V gene data show CDR1 as MGHDK and CDR2 as SYGVNS. This CDR3 has 13 amino acids. The CDR3 here is CARKDRGAYEQYF. CDR3 DNA sequence: TGTGCGCGGAAGGACAGGGGCGCTTACGAGCAGTACTTC.

The chain recombines TRBV18 with TRBJ2-1; 9 bases fit TRBD2. The germline V gene has CDR1 KGHSH and CDR2 LQKENI. J lost 6 bases, V lost 3 bases, and 6 bases had no gene match. The CDR3 extends over 15 amino acids. CDR3 in amino acids: CASSPGTSSSNEQFF. DNA of the CDR3: TGTGCCAGCTCACCCGGGACTAGCTCGTCCAATGAGCAGTTCTTC.

As to this clone: This sample includes further DNA sequences coding for the same CDR3. This sequence joins TRBV6-5 and TRBJ2-1, with 7 nucleotides matching TRBD1. Trimming took 4 bases from V and 4 from J; bases not matched to a gene: 7. CDR3 length equals 15 residues. Germline V gene sequence: CDR1 MNHEY, CDR2 SVGAGI. DNA of the CDR3: TGTGCCAGCAGTTCCGGCAGGGGGTCGTACAATGAGCAGTTCTTC. Protein product: CASSSGRGSYNEQFF.

The rearrangement links TRBV3-1 (or the pseudogene TRBV3-2) to TRBJ2-1; tentative D call: TRBD1 (6 bases). The CDR3 length is 19 residues. Germline CDR1 LGHDT, CDR2 YNNKEL (reference sequence). The ends were cut back, 4 bases at V and 4 bases at J, with 26 bases in the middle. CDR3 coding DNA: TGTGCCAGCAGCCGACGAACCTTGGAACAGGGCCGCCGGTACAATGAGCAGTTCTTC. Translation: CASSRRTLEQGRRYNEQFF.

This rearrangement joins TRBV6-5 to TRBJ2-1; D remains ambiguous. There are 13 residues in the CDR3. Deletions cut 7 bases from V and 5 bases from J, with 12 bases between. Germline V lookup: CDR1 MNHEY, CDR2 SVGAGI. Written as DNA, the CDR3 is TGTGCCAGCACCCAGTTTCCCCACAATGAGCAGTTCTTC. It specifies CASTQFPHNEQFF.

This chain connects TRBV6-2 or TRBV6-3 to TRBJ2-6; D assignment may be TRBD1 or TRBD2 (6 bases each). The V gene lost 0 bases and the J gene lost 2 bases, with 8 bases spanning the gap. Looked up from germline, CDR1 is MNHEY and CDR2 is SVGEGT. The CDR3 spans 16 residues. The CDR3 region is CASSYSGGTGANVLTF. For the CDR3, the DNA is TGTGCCAGCAGTTACTCGGGGGGCACTGGGGCCAACGTCCTGACTTTC.

The chain recombines TRBV28 with TRBJ2-5; 8 bases fit TRBD1. The CDR3 contains 13 residues. Germline loops: CDR1 MDHEN, CDR2 SYDVKM. The ends lost 5 bases at V and 7 bases at J; junction bases unmatched: 6. The CDR3 loop reads CASSATGAGTQYF. DNA for the CDR3: TGTGCCAGCAGTGCGACAGGGGCTGGGACCCAGTACTTC.

The V call is TRBV3-1 (or the pseudogene TRBV3-2), the J call TRBJ2-7, with D tentatively TRBD2 (6 bases). Germline CDR1 and CDR2: LGHDT and YNNKEL (reference sequence). V shed 0 bases and J shed 2 bases, with 11 bases lying between them. The CDR3 is 15 amino acids. The CDR3 here is CASSQEPGLTYEQYF. The CDR3 nucleotides read TGTGCCAGCAGCCAAGAACCGGGACTCACCTACGAGCAGTACTTC.

A remark on this clone: Additional DNA sequences in this sample encode the identical CDR3. This chain links TRBV3-1 (or the pseudogene TRBV3-2) with TRBJ1-5, with a tentative D call TRBD1 (6 bases). Germline CDR1 and CDR2: LGHDT and YNNKEL (reference sequence). With 3 bases removed from V and 1 base from J, the gap between germline ends came to 10 bases. This CDR3 comprises 15 residues. CDR3 sequence (DNA): TGTGCCAGCAGCCAGGCAACAGGGAGCAATCAGCCCCAGCATTTT. It translates to CASSQATGSNQPQHF.

This clone came up a few times. The same CDR3 also results from other DNA sequences found in this sample. This sequence joins TRBV6-5 and TRBJ1-6; 8 bases map to TRBD1. Germline V gene sequence: CDR1 MNHEY, CDR2 SVGAGI. With 0 bases clipped from V and 7 bases from J, the junction kept 2 bases outside the gene matches. CDR3 size: 15 residues. The CDR3 DNA reads as TGTGCCAGCAGTTACTCGGGACAGGCCAATTCACCCCTCCACTTT. Its translation: CASSYSGQANSPLHF.

This clone was recorded only once. The chain joins TRBV25-1 to TRBJ2-7; D is undetermined. Looked up from germline, CDR1 is MGHDK and CDR2 is SYGVNS. Trimming cost V 2 bases and J 3 bases, with 5 bases left between them. The CDR3 extends over 12 amino acids. The CDR3 nucleotides read TGTGCCAGCAGTGAAAGAAACTACGAGCAGTACTTC. This codes for CASSERNYEQYF.

This rearrangement joins TRBV3-1 (or the pseudogene TRBV3-2) to TRBJ2-7; 11 bases are shared with TRBD2. This CDR3 has 15 amino acids. V dropped 1 base and J dropped 4; count of bases not matched to a gene: 3. In germline, CDR1 is LGHDT, CDR2 YNNKEL (reference sequence). This CDR3 is CASSQGSGRAYEQYF. The CDR3 DNA reads as TGTGCCAGCAGCCAAGGTAGCGGGAGGGCTTACGAGCAGTACTTC.

V is TRBV12-5 and J is TRBJ2-2; 10 bases match TRBD1. Germline V lookup: CDR1 LGHNT, CDR2 FRNRAP. There are 15 residues in the CDR3. Unmatched junction bases numbered 4, after V lost 4 bases and J lost 5 bases. CDR3 in DNA: TGTGCTAGTGGTTCGGGACAGGGGTGGACCGGGGAGCTGTTTTTT. It yields the protein CASGSGQGWTGELFF.

The chain couples TRBV30 to TRBJ1-2, with D hard to call. V dropped 3 bases and J dropped 6 bases, with 14 bases sitting between them. The CDR3 loop spans 13 amino acids. Germline V CDR1 and CDR2: GTSNPN, SVGIG (reference sequence). CDR3 in amino acids: CAWRRSGTNGYTF. The CDR3 DNA sequence: TGTGCCTGGAGGAGGAGTGGAACGAATGGCTACACCTTC.

This clone was seen more than once but under ten times. J is TRBJ2-7 and V is TRBV7-8; D is uncertain. There are 16 residues in the CDR3. Germline CDR1 and CDR2: SGHVS and FQNEAQ. Deletions cut 4 bases from V and 0 bases from J, with 16 bases between. The CDR3 DNA sequence: TGTGCCAGCAGCTCTTCGGGCCCCAAGGGCTCCTACGAGCAGTACTTC. This codes for CASSSSGPKGSYEQYF.

The rearrangement joins TRBV6-2 or TRBV6-3 to TRBJ2-3; TRBD1 is a possible D gene (5 bases). The CDR3 has 15 residues. With 6 bases removed from V and 2 bases from J, the gap between germline ends came to 15 bases. Germline assignment: CDR1 MNHEY and CDR2 SVGEGT. This CDR3 is CASSQNAGLTDTQYF. In DNA, the CDR3 is TGTGCCAGCAGCCAAAATGCAGGGCTCACAGATACGCAGTATTTT.

The chain joins TRBV5-5 to TRBJ1-2, with D uncertain. CDR3 length: 14 amino acids. From germline, CDR1 is SGHKS and CDR2 YYEKEE (reference sequence). V shed 4 bases and J shed 5 bases, with 15 bases lying between them. CDR3 nucleotide sequence: TGTGCCAGCAGCGACGGTCCAGTCCCTTATGGCTACACCTTC. Translating gives CASSDGPVPYGYTF.

The J gene is TRBJ1-6, the V gene TRBV6-6, with D possibly being TRBD1 (5 bases). The CDR3 extends over 12 amino acids. The germline V gene has CDR1 MNHNY and CDR2 SVGAGI (reference sequence). The V end was cut by 6 bases, the J end by 8 bases, with 8 bases between. The CDR3 region has the DNA TGTGCCAGCAGCATCAGGGATTCACCCCTCCACTTT. Its translation is CASSIRDSPLHF.

This chain links TRBV25-1 with TRBJ2-3; D uncertain. V was pared by 4 bases and J by 4 bases, with 12 bases between. The CDR3 sequence is 14 residues long. Germline CDR1 is MGHDK and CDR2 is SYGVNS. Here the CDR3 reads CASSAQISPDTQYF. Here the CDR3 DNA reads TGTGCCAGCAGTGCGCAGATAAGCCCAGATACGCAGTATTTT. The variable domain in full, completed from reference TRBV25-1 and TRBJ2-3, reads EADIYQTPRYLVIGTGKKITLECSQTMGHDKMYWYQQDPGMELHLIHYSYGVNSTEKGDLSSESTVSRIRTEHFPLTLESARPSHTSQYLCASSAQISPDTQYFGPGTRLTVL.